These 26 T cell receptor beta chains were sequenced from one sample in a study of T-cell memory formation after mild COVID-19. TCRdb recomputed calls from the 5' RACE reads with MiXCR, one row per CDR3 protein. The sample holds about 180,000 distinct CDR3 sequences, approximately 16% seen once. The sequenced sample consisted of PBMCs or a T cell subset sorted from them (not recorded which). These receptor sequences come from an adult woman who had mild COVID-19 (a few samples of this study predate the infection). Cell type and time point are not known.

J is TRBJ2-3 and V is TRBV15; 9 bases align to TRBD2. V was pared by 4 bases and J by 5 bases, with 4 bases of the junction left unmatched. The CDR3 totals 14 residues. Per germline, CDR1 LNHNV and CDR2 YYDKDF (reference sequence). The CDR3, as DNA: TGTGCCACCAGCACAGTAGCGGGGGTAGATACGCAGTATTTT. Protein: CATSTVAGVDTQYF.

This clonotype was observed a handful of times. The chain employs TRBV7-8 and TRBJ2-2; 7 bases are a match to TRBD1. Germline values: CDR1 SGHVS, CDR2 FQNEAQ. This CDR3 comprises 17 residues. The DNA for the CDR3 is TGTGCAATTACACTTATACAGGGGAACGTTCACACCGGGGAGCTGTTTTTT. It yields the protein CAITLIQGNVHTGELFF.

The chain recombines TRBV6-5 with TRBJ1-1; 8 bases align to TRBD1. Germline CDR1 MNHEY, CDR2 SVGAGI. V trimming: 6 bases; J trimming: 2 bases; junction bases outside the gene matches: 8. The CDR3 sequence is 15 residues long. CDR3 coding DNA: TGTGCCAGCAGACAGGACAGGGCCCCTAACACTGAAGCTTTCTTT. Protein product: CASRQDRAPNTEAFF.

This clonotype has more than one count but fewer than ten. The chain couples TRBV11-2 to TRBJ2-7; D gene uncertain. The V end lost 5 bases, the J end lost 3 bases, and 26 bases lay between the germline ends. CDR1 is SGHAT, CDR2 FQNNGV, per germline. The CDR3 is made up of 18 amino acids. The DNA for the CDR3 is TGTGCCAGCAGCCCACTTCAGAGAGGCAAAGGCGTATTCTACGAGCAGTACTTC. Protein sequence: CASSPLQRGKGVFYEQYF.

The chain has TRBV6-6 and TRBJ2-2; D not resolved. Trimming removed 7 bases at V and 4 bases at J, with 13 bases between. The CDR3 extends over 14 amino acids. Germline CDR1 and CDR2: MNHNY and SVGAGI (reference sequence). The CDR3 DNA sequence: TGTGCCAGCACCACCCGGCAGATCACCGGGGAGCTGTTTTTT. Its translation is CASTTRQITGELFF.

There are many counts of this clonotype. The V call is TRBV4-2, the J call TRBJ2-1; 7 bases are shared with TRBD2. The length of the CDR3 is 14 residues. J gave up 5 bases and V 0 bases, and 1 base lay outside the gene matches. Germline loops: CDR1 LGHNA, CDR2 YNFKEQ. The CDR3 DNA sequence: TGTGCCAGCAGCCAAGATCGGGGGGACAATGAGCAGTTCTTC. Its translation is CASSQDRGDNEQFF.

V and J are TRBV4-3 and TRBJ1-2; D is unresolved. Trimming shortened V by 0 bases and J by 2 bases, and 7 bases separated the two germline ends. CDR3 size: 14 residues. Germline V gene lookup returns CDR1 LGHNA and CDR2 YSLEER. The CDR3 reads CASSQERSNYGYTF. The DNA of the CDR3 is TGCGCCAGCAGCCAAGAACGGTCCAACTATGGCTACACCTTC.

The chain couples TRBV6-6 to TRBJ2-1; perhaps TRBD1 as D (5 bases). CDR1 and CDR2 from the germline V gene are MNHNY and SVGAGI (reference sequence). Trimming cost V 5 bases and J 6 bases, with 17 bases left between them. The CDR3 is 15 residues long. The CDR3 spells CASSLTESGFNEQFF. CDR3 nucleotide sequence: TGTGCCAGCAGTCTTACAGAATCAGGGTTCAATGAGCAGTTCTTC.

The V gene is TRBV5-7, the J gene TRBJ2-7, with D unclear. TRBV5-7 is reported as an ORF; its role is uncertain. Trimming removed 3 bases from V and 3 bases from J, with 4 bases in between. CDR3 length: 11 residues. The CDR3 spells CASSSCYEQYV. The CDR3 bases are TGTGCCAGCAGCTCCTGCTACGAGCAGTACGTC.

The gene calls are TRBV6-5 and TRBJ1-3, with D unresolved. The length of the CDR3 is 17 residues. With 0 bases removed from V and 1 base from J, the gap between germline ends came to 13 bases. CDR1 MNHEY and CDR2 SVGAGI come from the germline V gene. CDR3 DNA sequence: TGTGCCAGCAGTTACTCGATACTCGGTACTTCTGGAAACACCATATATTTT. It codes for CASSYSILGTSGNTIYF.

This clonotype turned up a few times. The V and J genes are TRBV7-6 and TRBJ1-2, with D perhaps TRBD1 (5 bases). CDR1 SGHVS and CDR2 FNYEAQ come from the germline V gene. The CDR3 runs to 15 residues. V was trimmed by 5 bases and J by 4 bases, leaving 17 bases between them. The CDR3 reads CASSHFVGTAYGYTF. CDR3 bases: TGTGCCAGCAGCCACTTCGTTGGGACGGCCTATGGCTACACCTTC.

The genes are TRBV4-2 and TRBJ2-3, with 13 positions matching TRBD2. CDR1 is LGHNA, CDR2 YNFKEQ, per germline. CDR3 length: 16 amino acids. The J segment lost 3 bases and the V segment lost 1 base, leaving 1 base of the junction unmatched. The DNA of the CDR3 is TGTGCCAGCAGCCAAGGGACTAGCGGGAGAACAGATACGCAGTATTTT. Translating it yields CASSQGTSGRTDTQYF.

This clonotype showed up just a few times. CDR3 sequence (DNA): TGTGCCAGCTCACCACGGGCTAGCATCAATGAGCAGTTCTTC. Protein sequence: CASSPRASINEQFF. The J gene is TRBJ2-1, the V gene TRBV18, with a weak D call TRBD2 (5 bases). Germline assignment: CDR1 KGHSH and CDR2 LQKENI. V was trimmed by 1 base and J by 6 bases, leaving 10 bases between them. This CDR3 has 14 residues.

V gene TRBV12-3 or TRBV12-4 combines with J gene TRBJ1-1; maybe TRBD1 (5 bases). V lost 6 bases and J lost 12, with 14 bases in between. This CDR3 has 11 amino acids. The chain's CDR3 is CASSLGTGSFF. The CDR3 DNA reads TGTGCCAGCAGCCTCGGGACGGGGTCTTTCTTT.

The chain combines TRBV10-3 with TRBJ1-1, with 10 bases matching TRBD1. V gave up 3 bases and J gave up 3 bases; unmatched junction bases: 7. Germline CDR1 and CDR2: ENHRY and SYGVKD. The CDR3 has 16 residues. Here the CDR3 DNA reads TGTGCCATCAGTGACCGGGACAGGGGTCGCGACACTGAAGCTTTCTTT. Its protein is CAISDRDRGRDTEAFF.

The V gene is TRBV9, the J gene TRBJ1-1; 8 nucleotides line up with TRBD1. This CDR3 has 15 amino acids. CDR1 SGDLS and CDR2 YYNGEE come from the germline V gene. V gave up 0 bases and J gave up 0 bases; unmatched junction bases: 1. The CDR3, as DNA: TGTGCCAGCAGCGTAGGACAGGGGTTGAACACTGAAGCTTTCTTT. It translates to CASSVGQGLNTEAFF.

A few counts support this clonotype. The chain couples TRBV9 to TRBJ2-7; possibly TRBD1 for D (6 bases). CDR3 length: 13 residues. Germline V lookup: CDR1 SGDLS, CDR2 YYNGEE. Trimming shortened V by 4 bases and J by 6 bases, and 14 bases separated the two germline ends. The CDR3 loop is CASSYTGQGEQYF. The CDR3 nucleotides read TGTGCCAGCAGCTACACAGGGCAGGGCGAGCAGTACTTC.

This clonotype was recorded a few times. This chain joins TRBV2 and TRBJ2-1, with 14 bases fitting TRBD2. V was clipped by 4 bases and J by 9 bases; unmatched bases: 5. From germline, CDR1 is SNHLY and CDR2 FYNNEI. This CDR3 comprises 15 residues. The CDR3 loop reads CASSGRLAGGGEQFF. CDR3 nucleotides: TGTGCCAGCAGTGGACGACTAGCGGGAGGGGGTGAGCAGTTCTTC.

This clonotype was seen at least ten times. The chain combines TRBV7-9 with TRBJ2-6; D not resolved. V lost 3 bases, J lost 0 bases, and 9 bases lay in between. Germline CDR1 reads SEHNR; CDR2 reads FQNEAQ (reference sequence). This CDR3 region has 16 residues. CDR3 coding DNA: TGTGCCAGCAGCTTCCCCTCTGGCTCTGGGGCCAACGTCCTGACTTTC. This gives the protein CASSFPSGSGANVLTF.

The rearrangement uses TRBV2 and TRBJ2-5; 9 positions agree with TRBD2. The J segment lost 3 bases and the V segment lost 3 bases, leaving 5 bases of the junction unmatched. CDR1 is SNHLY, CDR2 FYNNEI, per germline. There are 15 residues in the CDR3. This CDR3 reads CASSDPASGKETQYF. CDR3 sequence (DNA): TGTGCCAGCAGTGACCCGGCTAGCGGGAAAGAGACCCAGTACTTC.

This clonotype has a handful of counts. The chain couples TRBV2 to TRBJ1-1; perhaps TRBD1 as D (5 bases). Germline V CDR1 and CDR2: SNHLY, FYNNEI. V lost 5 bases and J 1 base, leaving 11 bases between the germline ends. CDR3 length: 14 amino acids. CDR3 bases: TGTGCCAGCAGTATGGGACCGGCGAACACTGAAGCTTTCTTT. Its translation is CASSMGPANTEAFF. Looking up the rest from reference TRBV2 and TRBJ1-1 gives the full variable domain: EPEVTQTPSHQVTQMGQEVILRCVPISNHLYFYWYRQILGQKVEFLVSFYNNEISEKSEIFDDQFSVERPDGSNFTLKIRSTKLEDSAMYFCASSMGPANTEAFFGQGTRLTVV.

In its sample, this clonotype was seen a few times. The V and J genes are TRBV9 and TRBJ1-2, with no clear D. Germline loops: CDR1 SGDLS, CDR2 YYNGEE. The CDR3 runs to 14 residues. Trimming left V 4 bases short and J 0 bases short, with 10 bases between. The CDR3 sequence: CASSPGRANYGYTF. For the CDR3, the DNA is TGTGCCAGCAGCCCAGGCCGAGCTAACTATGGCTACACCTTC.

This rearrangement joins TRBV4-2 to TRBJ1-1, with unresolved D. Trimming shortened V by 1 base and J by 0 bases, and 12 bases separated the two germline ends. The germline CDR1 and CDR2 sequences are LGHNA and YNFKEQ. The CDR3 covers 16 residues. This CDR3 is CASSQVTHSLNTEAFF. For the CDR3, the DNA is TGTGCCAGCAGCCAAGTAACCCATAGTCTGAACACTGAAGCTTTCTTT.

This clonotype was counted only a few times. The CDR3 loop reads CASSPRQGVTEAFF. In nucleotides, the CDR3 is TGTGCCAGCAGCCCCCGACAGGGTGTCACTGAAGCTTTCTTT. The genes are TRBV9 and TRBJ1-1; 7 bases map to TRBD1. Trimming removed 4 bases from V and 4 bases from J; junction bases left unmatched: 7. The CDR3 is made up of 14 amino acids. Germline CDR1 and CDR2: SGDLS and YYNGEE. Full variable domain (remainder filled in from reference TRBV9 and TRBJ1-1): DSGVTQTPKHLITATGQRVTLRCSPRSGDLSVYWYQQSLDQGLQFLIQYYNGEERAKGNILERFSAQQFPDLHSELNLSSLELGDSALYFCASSPRQGVTEAFFGQGTRLTVV.

This clonotype came up a few times. This sequence joins TRBV15 and TRBJ2-5; 10 nucleotides match TRBD1. The J segment lost 2 bases and the V segment lost 5 bases, leaving 5 bases of the junction unmatched. Germline lookup yields CDR1 LNHNV and CDR2 YYDKDF (reference sequence). The CDR3 runs to 15 residues. DNA for the CDR3: TGTGCCACCAGCGGGGGACAGGGGTGGCAAGAGACCCAGTACTTC. Amino acids: CATSGGQGWQETQYF.

This clonotype was counted between two and nine times. The V and J genes are TRBV2 and TRBJ2-3; the match to TRBD1 covers 8 bases. Losses at the gene ends were 5 bases for V and 3 bases for J; bases not matched to a gene: 7. CDR3 length: 15 residues. Looked up from germline, CDR1 is SNHLY and CDR2 is FYNNEI. The CDR3 bases are TGTGCCAGCAGTCCCCAGGGGGCGGAAACAGATACGCAGTATTTT. This sequence encodes CASSPQGAETDTQYF. Using reference TRBV2 and TRBJ2-3 for the parts outside the CDR3, the full variable domain is EPEVTQTPSHQVTQMGQEVILRCVPISNHLYFYWYRQILGQKVEFLVSFYNNEISEKSEIFDDQFSVERPDGSNFTLKIRSTKLEDSAMYFCASSPQGAETDTQYFGPGTRLTVL.